These 32 T cell receptor beta chains share one sample of origin, sequenced in a study of T cells after somatic rescue of genetic block. Repertoires were generated with immunoSEQ multiplex PCR, while TCRdb's copy carries only in-frame clones and drops some. The profile covers tens of thousands of clones, with under 95% appearing a single time and about 2.9% taken by the ten largest. Sequences were obtained from peripheral blood mononuclear cells (PBMCs). The source of these receptors is a man in his forties.

The chain has TRBV11-2 and TRBJ2-5; maybe TRBD1 (8 bases). This CDR3 region has 14 residues. Germline V gene sequence: CDR1 SGHAT, CDR2 FQNNGV. V was clipped by 5 bases and J by 3 bases, with 13 bases between them. The CDR3 DNA reads as TGTGCCAGCAGCCTTACAGGGGGGGAAGAGACCCAGTACTTC. Translating gives CASSLTGGEETQYF.

This rearrangement joins TRBV7-9 to TRBJ2-3, with 10 bases lining up with TRBD1. The CDR3 is 18 residues long. The J segment lost 0 bases and the V segment lost 5 bases, leaving 11 bases of the junction unmatched. Germline V gene data show CDR1 as SEHNR and CDR2 as FQNEAQ (reference sequence). This CDR3 is CASSLWTGGSSSTDTQYF. The CDR3 nucleotides read TGTGCCAGCAGCCTTTGGACAGGGGGGTCCTCTAGCACAGATACGCAGTATTTT.

The sample holds a few counts of this clone. The chain combines TRBV11-3 with TRBJ2-2; 7 bases fit TRBD2. The length of the CDR3 is 15 residues. After removal of 4 bases from V and 3 bases from J, the junction contained 5 bases not matched to a gene. Germline values: CDR1 SGHNT, CDR2 YENEEA. The CDR3 loop reads CASSSGGGHTGELFF. In DNA form, the CDR3 reads TGTGCCAGCAGCTCCGGGGGAGGGCACACCGGGGAGCTGTTTTTT.

The chain combines TRBV30 with TRBJ1-3, with D hard to call. Trimming stripped 4 bases from V and 0 bases from J, with 13 bases between. CDR1 is GTSNPN, CDR2 SVGIG, per germline (reference sequence). This CDR3 region has 15 residues. This CDR3 is CAWTNVRHSGNTIYF. As DNA, the CDR3 is TGTGCCTGGACCAATGTTCGTCACTCTGGAAACACCATATATTTT.

This chain connects TRBV30 to TRBJ1-2, with D uncertain. Germline assignment: CDR1 GTSNPN and CDR2 SVGIG (reference sequence). Trimming cost V 1 base and J 6 bases, with 21 bases left between them. The length of the CDR3 is 16 residues. Here the CDR3 DNA reads TGTGCCTGGAGTGCTCCAGACCGTGGCCTTCTAAATGGCTACACCTTC. Protein product: CAWSAPDRGLLNGYTF.

The chain uses TRBV2 and TRBJ1-1; D ambiguous. V lost 8 bases to trimming and J lost 5 bases, with 15 bases between them. The germline gives CDR1 SNHLY, CDR2 FYNNEI. This CDR3 is 13 amino acids long. The CDR3 nucleotides are TGTGCCAGCTCCCGTCGGTGGGAGACTGAAGCTTTCTTT. Translating gives CASSRRWETEAFF.

V gene TRBV27 combines with J gene TRBJ2-4; TRBD1 agrees at 7 bases. Germline CDR1 reads MNHEY; CDR2 reads SMNVEV (reference sequence). The CDR3 spans 16 residues. V lost 6 bases to trimming and J lost 2 bases; unmatched junction nucleotides: 10. CDR3 sequence (DNA): TGTGCCAGCAGCTACACAGGGGTGGATTCCAAAAACATTCAGTACTTC. It yields the protein CASSYTGVDSKNIQYF.

This sequence joins TRBV5-4 and TRBJ2-1, with 7 bases fitting TRBD2. V shed 3 bases, J shed 1 base, and the junction held 7 bases outside the gene matches. Looked up from germline, CDR1 is SGHNT and CDR2 is YYREEE (reference sequence). This CDR3 spans 16 amino acids. CDR3 region: CASSSGGGGSYNEQFF. CDR3 DNA sequence: TGTGCCAGCAGCTCCGGCGGCGGGGGATCCTACAATGAGCAGTTCTTC.

The chain couples TRBV7-8 to TRBJ2-1, with D possibly TRBD2 on 6 matching bases. V was cut by 5 bases and J by 2 bases, with 13 bases left in between. This CDR3 spans 15 amino acids. Germline CDR1 SGHVS, CDR2 FQNEAQ. The CDR3: CASSRAEGTYNEQFF. CDR3 nucleotide sequence: TGTGCCAGCAGCCGAGCGGAGGGAACCTACAATGAGCAGTTCTTC.

In this sample, this clone turned up once. The identical CDR3 is also encoded by other nucleotide sequences in the sample. This chain connects TRBV19 to TRBJ1-5; D gene ambiguous. CDR1 is LNHDA and CDR2 is SQIVND in the germline V gene (reference sequence). This CDR3 comprises 12 residues. Deletions cut 3 bases from V and 4 bases from J, with 4 bases between. The DNA of the CDR3 is TGTGCCAGTAGTATTGGAAATCAGCCCCAGCATTTT. Translated, it gives CASSIGNQPQHF.

The V call is TRBV5-8, the J call TRBJ2-7, with a possible D match to TRBD1 (5 bases). The CDR3 sequence is 14 residues long. Trimming removed 3 bases at V and 4 bases at J, with 14 bases between. CDR1 is SGHTS and CDR2 is YDEGEE in the germline V gene. CDR3 loop: CASSSWTPGYEQYF. The CDR3 DNA reads TGTGCCAGCAGCTCATGGACACCCGGTTACGAGCAGTACTTC.

This clone was recorded once. V is TRBV28 and J is TRBJ1-6; 7 bases are a match to TRBD1. CDR1 and CDR2 (germline): MDHEN, SYDVKM. The CDR3 is 15 residues long. J was trimmed by 7 bases and V by 6 bases; bases with no gene match: 9. The DNA of the CDR3 is TGTGCCAGCAGCCGAAGACAGGGTCGGAATTCACCCCTCCACTTT. Encoded protein: CASSRRQGRNSPLHF.

The chain carries TRBV5-4 and TRBJ1-4; D is uncertain. Germline V CDR1 and CDR2: SGHNT, YYREEE (reference sequence). Trimming removed 2 bases from V and 8 bases from J, with 13 bases in between. The CDR3 contains 14 residues. CDR3: CASSLTPAGEKLFF. The CDR3 DNA follows: TGTGCCAGCAGCTTAACCCCGGCGGGCGAAAAACTGTTTTTT.

CDR3 sequence (DNA): TGCGCCAGCAGCCAAGGACTAGCGGGGGCGGGCCCCTACAATGAGCAGTTCTTC. It is translated as CASSQGLAGAGPYNEQFF. This sequence joins TRBV4-3 and TRBJ2-1, with 12 nucleotides matching TRBD2. Germline CDR1 reads LGHNA; CDR2 reads YSLEER. The CDR3 spans 18 residues. With 1 base clipped from V and 2 bases from J, the junction kept 6 bases outside the gene matches.

The chain couples TRBV6-1 to TRBJ1-5; D is possibly TRBD1 (6 bases). V dropped 3 bases and J dropped 9 bases, with 15 bases sitting between them. This CDR3 comprises 14 residues. Germline V gene lookup returns CDR1 MNHNS and CDR2 SASEGT. This chain's CDR3 is CASSDTPGERPQHF. As DNA, the CDR3 is TGTGCCAGCAGTGACACCCCAGGGGAACGGCCCCAGCATTTT.

The chain carries TRBV2 and TRBJ2-3, with 8 bases aligning to TRBD2. The length of the CDR3 is 11 residues. Germline V gene sequence: CDR1 SNHLY, CDR2 FYNNEI. Trimming took 8 bases from V and 6 from J; bases not matched to a gene: 1. In DNA, the CDR3 is TGTGCCAGCCGCGGGGGGGATACGCAGTATTTT. It codes for CASRGGDTQYF.

The rearrangement joins TRBV14 to TRBJ2-1; either TRBD1 or TRBD2 may supply D (5 bases each). Trimming left V 1 base short and J 3 bases short, with 13 bases between. Per germline, CDR1 SGHDN and CDR2 FVKESK. The length of the CDR3 is 16 residues. The CDR3, as DNA: TGTGCCAGCAGCCAAGGCCCCGGGACGGACTACAATGAGCAGTTCTTC. The encoded protein is CASSQGPGTDYNEQFF.

The CDR3 protein is CASSRGRSNTGELFF. In DNA, the CDR3 is TGTGCCAGCAGCCGGGGACGGTCGAACACCGGGGAGCTGTTTTTT. The V and J genes are TRBV7-2 and TRBJ2-2; D may match TRBD1 or TRBD2 (5 bases each). Germline V gene data show CDR1 as SGHTA and CDR2 as FQGNSA. With 5 bases removed from V and 0 bases from J, the gap between germline ends came to 10 bases. There are 15 residues in the CDR3.

The chain employs TRBV30 and TRBJ2-1, with a tentative D call TRBD1 (5 bases). The CDR3 totals 11 residues. V was clipped by 2 bases and J by 7 bases, with 6 bases between them. CDR1 and CDR2 (germline): GTSNPN, SVGIG (reference sequence). In DNA form, the CDR3 reads TGTGCCTGGAGTCAGGGTAATGAGCAGTTCTTC. Its translation: CAWSQGNEQFF. Drawing the rest from reference TRBV30 and TRBJ2-1, the complete variable domain is SQTIHQWPATLVQPVGSPLSLECTVEGTSNPNLYWYRQAAGRGLQLLFYSVGIGQISSEVPQNLSASRPQDRQFILSSKKLLLSDSGFYLCAWSQGNEQFFGPGTRLTVL.

The rearrangement uses TRBV11-2 and TRBJ2-7; 7 bases match TRBD1. The CDR3 totals 15 residues. Unmatched junction bases numbered 10, after V lost 5 bases and J lost 3 bases. Germline CDR1 and CDR2: SGHAT and FQNNGV. CDR3 in amino acids: CASSSSDRADYEQYF. DNA of the CDR3: TGTGCCAGCAGCAGTTCCGACAGGGCCGACTACGAGCAGTACTTC. The full variable domain, its missing parts supplied by reference TRBV11-2 and TRBJ2-7, is EAGVAQSPRYKIIEKRQSVAFWCNPISGHATLYWYQQILGQGPKLLIQFQNNGVVDDSQLPKDRFSAERLKGVDSTLKIQPAKLEDSAVYLCASSSSDRADYEQYFGPGTRLTVT.

The chain uses TRBV23-1 and TRBJ1-5, with D possibly matching TRBD1 (5 bases). TRBV23-1 is annotated as an ORF whose role is uncertain. The CDR3 totals 20 residues. Trimming removed 7 bases from V and 0 bases from J, with 28 bases in between. The CDR3 spells CASTPRDSPNHTYSNQPQHF. In DNA form, the CDR3 reads TGCGCCAGCACTCCCCGGGACTCCCCTAATCATACCTATAGCAATCAGCCCCAGCATTTT.

The chain joins TRBV5-4 to TRBJ2-4; 7 bases fit TRBD1. The germline gives CDR1 SGHNT, CDR2 YYREEE (reference sequence). V was pared by 4 bases and J by 12 bases, with 13 bases of the junction left unmatched. This CDR3 region has 14 residues. The CDR3 DNA is TGTGCCAGCAGCATGGGGGCCGGGACAGCCCCTCAGTACTTC. It codes for CASSMGAGTAPQYF.

The chain couples TRBV2 to TRBJ1-1; D is unclear. V lost 3 bases and J 7 bases, leaving 12 bases between the germline ends. The CDR3 contains 13 residues. Germline CDR1 is SNHLY and CDR2 is FYNNEI. CDR3 residues: CASSDGQSIEAFF. The CDR3 region has the DNA TGTGCCAGCAGTGACGGGCAGTCAATTGAAGCTTTCTTT.

This clone was picked up a small number of times. The genes are TRBV5-1 and TRBJ1-2; D ambiguous. Germline lookup yields CDR1 SGHRS and CDR2 YFSETQ. This CDR3 is built from 14 residues. Trimming stripped 0 bases from V and 8 bases from J, with 14 bases between. This CDR3 is CASSLASVDGGYTF. The DNA of the CDR3 is TGCGCCAGCAGCTTGGCCTCAGTCGACGGAGGCTACACCTTC.

The chain carries TRBV28 and TRBJ2-3; D gene unclear. CDR1 is MDHEN, CDR2 SYDVKM, per germline. The V end was cut by 5 bases, the J end by 2 bases, with 11 bases between. The CDR3 length is 14 residues. Here the CDR3 reads CASSTRTTTDTQYF. As DNA, the CDR3 is TGTGCCAGCAGTACACGGACCACCACAGATACGCAGTATTTT.

This sequence joins TRBV18 and TRBJ2-2, with 9 positions matching TRBD2. The trim removed 0 bases at V and 4 bases at J, leaving 9 bases unmatched. Germline V gene sequence: CDR1 KGHSH, CDR2 LQKENI. The CDR3 length is 18 residues. CDR3 coding DNA: TGTGCCAGCTCACCACCGATCCTAGCGGGGCAGGGCACCGGGGAGCTGTTTTTT. As protein: CASSPPILAGQGTGELFF.

The chain uses TRBV5-6 and TRBJ2-1; weak D call: TRBD2 (6 bases). Germline CDR1 is SGHDT and CDR2 is YYEEEE. Trimming left V 0 bases short and J 1 base short, with 14 bases between. CDR3 length: 17 residues. The CDR3 is CASSLEVAEISYNEQFF. In DNA form, the CDR3 reads TGTGCCAGCAGCTTGGAGGTAGCGGAGATTTCCTACAATGAGCAGTTCTTC.

The CDR3 DNA sequence: TGCGCCAGCAGCGTGACAGGCCAAGGAAGCAATCAGCCCCAGCATTTT. This gives the protein CASSVTGQGSNQPQHF. This chain joins TRBV10-2 and TRBJ1-5, with D possibly being TRBD1 (6 bases). Trimming left V 6 bases short and J 1 base short, with 16 bases between. In germline, CDR1 is WSHSY, CDR2 SAAADI. The length of the CDR3 is 16 residues.

The chain combines TRBV5-8 with TRBJ2-5; perhaps TRBD1 as D (5 bases). Germline values: CDR1 SGHTS, CDR2 YDEGEE. Trimming left V 3 bases short and J 5 bases short, with 11 bases between. The CDR3 has 13 residues. The CDR3 region has the DNA TGTGCCAGCAGCTCCCAGGGTGGGGAGACCCAGTACTTC. Translation gives CASSSQGGETQYF.

This chain joins TRBV6-5 and TRBJ1-1; perhaps TRBD1 as D (6 bases). V lost 6 bases and J 5 bases, leaving 16 bases between the germline ends. The CDR3 is 14 residues long. CDR1 is MNHEY and CDR2 is SVGAGI in the germline V gene. CDR3 coding DNA: TGTGCCAGCAGGGCGATGGACAGCAGGACTGAAGCTTTCTTT. This sequence encodes CASRAMDSRTEAFF.

The DNA for the CDR3 is TGTGCCAGCAACCCGGGTGGGGATACGCAGTATTTT. This encodes CASNPGGDTQYF. The chain couples TRBV7-9 to TRBJ2-3; D is unclear. This CDR3 is 12 amino acids long. V lost 7 bases and J lost 6, with 11 bases in between. Germline CDR1 and CDR2: SEHNR and FQNEAQ (reference sequence).

The chain uses TRBV7-6 and TRBJ2-3; D might be TRBD2 (6 bases). This CDR3 comprises 13 residues. Germline V gene sequence: CDR1 SGHVS, CDR2 FNYEAQ. V was trimmed by 1 base and J by 5 bases, leaving 7 bases between them. The CDR3 nucleotides are TGTGCCAGCAGCTTAGAAGCGGGAGATACGCAGTATTTT. It specifies CASSLEAGDTQYF.